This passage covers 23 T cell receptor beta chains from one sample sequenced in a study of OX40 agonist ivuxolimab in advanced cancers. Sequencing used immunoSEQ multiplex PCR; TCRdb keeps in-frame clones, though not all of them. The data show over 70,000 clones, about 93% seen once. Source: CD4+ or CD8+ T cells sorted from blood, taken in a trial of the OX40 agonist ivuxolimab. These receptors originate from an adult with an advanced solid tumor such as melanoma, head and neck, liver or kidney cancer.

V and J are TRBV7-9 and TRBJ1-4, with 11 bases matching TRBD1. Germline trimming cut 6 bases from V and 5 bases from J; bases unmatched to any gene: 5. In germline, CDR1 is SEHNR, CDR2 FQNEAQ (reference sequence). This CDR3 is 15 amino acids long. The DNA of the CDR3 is TGTGCCAGCAGTCGGGACAGGGGGATAAATGAAAAACTGTTTTTT. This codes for CASSRDRGINEKLFF.

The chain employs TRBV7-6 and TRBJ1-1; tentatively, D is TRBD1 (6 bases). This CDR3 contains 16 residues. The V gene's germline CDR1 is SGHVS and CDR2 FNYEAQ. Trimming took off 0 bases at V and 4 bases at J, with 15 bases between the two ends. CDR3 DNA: TGTGCCAGCAGCTTAGCGGTTGTGGGGGGCTCCACTGAAGCTTTCTTT. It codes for CASSLAVVGGSTEAFF.

The CDR3 protein is CASKRILGGYTF. CDR3 nucleotides: TGTGCCAGCAAGCGTATACTTGGTGGCTACACCTTC. The rearrangement links TRBV2 to TRBJ1-2, with D uncertain. The CDR3 has 12 residues. Trimming cost V 7 bases and J 7 bases, with 13 bases left between them. Germline V CDR1 and CDR2: SNHLY, FYNNEI.

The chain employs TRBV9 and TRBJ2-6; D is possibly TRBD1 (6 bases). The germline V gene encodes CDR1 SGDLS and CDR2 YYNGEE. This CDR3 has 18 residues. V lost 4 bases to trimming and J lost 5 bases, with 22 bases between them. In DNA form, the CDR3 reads TGTGCCAGCAGCCCCCGGGACACGCTCTACCCTAGGGCCAACGTCCTGACTTTC. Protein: CASSPRDTLYPRANVLTF. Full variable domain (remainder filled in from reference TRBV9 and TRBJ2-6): DSGVTQTPKHLITATGQRVTLRCSPRSGDLSVYWYQQSLDQGLQFLIQYYNGEERAKGNILERFSAQQFPDLHSELNLSSLELGDSALYFCASSPRDTLYPRANVLTFGAGSRLTVL.

This chain's CDR3 is CASSSAGLATEAFF. In DNA, the CDR3 is TGTGCCAGCAGCTCAGCGGGGTTGGCCACTGAAGCTTTCTTT. V is TRBV11-2 and J is TRBJ1-1, with unresolved D. CDR3 size: 14 residues. Germline loops: CDR1 SGHAT, CDR2 FQNNGV. Trimming removed 4 bases at V and 4 bases at J, with 13 bases between.

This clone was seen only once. CDR3 bases: TGTGCCAGCAGCAGGGGCGATGGAAGGTTTTACGAGCAGTACTTC. It encodes CASSRGDGRFYEQYF. The V and J genes are TRBV9 and TRBJ2-7; D might be TRBD1 (5 bases). Germline V lookup: CDR1 SGDLS, CDR2 YYNGEE. The V and J ends lost 4 bases and 4 bases respectively, with 18 bases between them. The CDR3 sequence is 15 residues long.

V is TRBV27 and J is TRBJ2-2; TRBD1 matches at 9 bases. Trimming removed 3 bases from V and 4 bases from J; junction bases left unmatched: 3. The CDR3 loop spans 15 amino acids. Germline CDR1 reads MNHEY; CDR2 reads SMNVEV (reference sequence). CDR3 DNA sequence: TGTGCCAGCAGTTTCCGACAGGGGGGCACCGGGGAGCTGTTTTTT. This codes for CASSFRQGGTGELFF.

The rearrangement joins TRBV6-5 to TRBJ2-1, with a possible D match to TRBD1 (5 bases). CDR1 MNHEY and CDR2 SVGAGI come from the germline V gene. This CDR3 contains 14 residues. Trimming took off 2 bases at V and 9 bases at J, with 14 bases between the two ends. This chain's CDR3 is CASSYGYTRGEQFF. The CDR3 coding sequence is TGTGCCAGCAGTTACGGCTACACAAGGGGTGAGCAGTTCTTC.

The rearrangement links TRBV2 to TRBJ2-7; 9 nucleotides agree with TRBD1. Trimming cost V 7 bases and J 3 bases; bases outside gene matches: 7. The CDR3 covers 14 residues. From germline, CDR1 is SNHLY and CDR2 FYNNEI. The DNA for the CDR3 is TGTGCCAGCACTTTCCGGGACAGGGACTACGAGCAGTACTTC. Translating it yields CASTFRDRDYEQYF.

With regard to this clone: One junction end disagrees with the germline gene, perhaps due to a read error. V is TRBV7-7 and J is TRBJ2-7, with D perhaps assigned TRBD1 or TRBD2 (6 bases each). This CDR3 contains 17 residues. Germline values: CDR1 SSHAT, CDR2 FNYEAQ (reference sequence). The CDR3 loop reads CASSPSGGARGYYEQYF. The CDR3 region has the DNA TGTGCTAGCAGCCCCAGCGGCGGGGCCAGGGGTTACTACGAGCAGTACTTC.

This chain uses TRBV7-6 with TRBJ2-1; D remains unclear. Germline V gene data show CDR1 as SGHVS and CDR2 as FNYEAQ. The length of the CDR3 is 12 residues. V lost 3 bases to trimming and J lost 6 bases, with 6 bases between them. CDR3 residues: CASSLSLNEQFF. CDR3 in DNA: TGTGCCAGCAGCTTGAGCCTCAATGAGCAGTTCTTC.

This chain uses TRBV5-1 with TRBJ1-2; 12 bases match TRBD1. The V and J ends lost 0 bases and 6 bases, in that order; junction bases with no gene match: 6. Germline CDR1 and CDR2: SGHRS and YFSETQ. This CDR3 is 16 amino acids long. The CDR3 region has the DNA TGCGCCAGCAGCTTGGCCCCGGGACAGGGGGCGGATGGCTACACCTTC. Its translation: CASSLAPGQGADGYTF.

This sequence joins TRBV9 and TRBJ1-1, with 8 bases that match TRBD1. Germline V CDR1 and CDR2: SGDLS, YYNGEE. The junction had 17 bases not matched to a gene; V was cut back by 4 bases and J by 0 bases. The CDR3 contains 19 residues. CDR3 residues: CASSLSPPGTGIMNTEAFF. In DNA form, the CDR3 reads TGTGCCAGCAGCTTAAGCCCCCCCGGGACAGGAATCATGAACACTGAAGCTTTCTTT.

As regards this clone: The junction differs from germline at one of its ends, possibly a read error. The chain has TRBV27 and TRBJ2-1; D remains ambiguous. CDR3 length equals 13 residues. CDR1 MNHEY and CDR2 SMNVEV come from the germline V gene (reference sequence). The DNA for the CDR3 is TGTGCCAGCAGTCTATCAGCAGACAATGAGCAGTTCTTC. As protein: CASSLSADNEQFF.

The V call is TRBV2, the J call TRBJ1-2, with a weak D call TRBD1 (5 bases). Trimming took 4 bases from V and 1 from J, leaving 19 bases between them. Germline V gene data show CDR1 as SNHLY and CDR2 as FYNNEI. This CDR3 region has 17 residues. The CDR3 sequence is CASSGPLRDAFNYGYTF. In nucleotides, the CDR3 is TGTGCCAGCAGTGGACCACTCCGGGACGCCTTTAACTATGGCTACACCTTC.

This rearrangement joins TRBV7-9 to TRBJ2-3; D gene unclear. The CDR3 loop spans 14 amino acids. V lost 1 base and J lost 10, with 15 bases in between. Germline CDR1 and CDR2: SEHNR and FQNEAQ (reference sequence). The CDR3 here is CASSLVKTPAAQYF. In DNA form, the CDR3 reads TGTGCCAGCAGCTTAGTTAAGACTCCCGCCGCGCAGTATTTT.

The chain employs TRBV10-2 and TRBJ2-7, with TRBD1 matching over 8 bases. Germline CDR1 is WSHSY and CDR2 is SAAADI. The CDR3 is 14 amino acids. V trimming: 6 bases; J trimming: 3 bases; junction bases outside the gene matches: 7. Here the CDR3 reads CASRDRALFYEQYF. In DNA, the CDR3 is TGCGCCAGCAGGGACAGGGCTTTATTCTACGAGCAGTACTTC.

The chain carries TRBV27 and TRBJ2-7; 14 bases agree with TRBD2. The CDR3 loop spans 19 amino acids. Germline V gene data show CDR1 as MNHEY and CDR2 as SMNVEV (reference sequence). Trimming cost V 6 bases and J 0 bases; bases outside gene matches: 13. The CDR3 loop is CASRGPTSGRARSSYEQYF. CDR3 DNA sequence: TGTGCCAGCAGGGGGCCGACTAGCGGGAGGGCCAGGAGCTCCTACGAGCAGTACTTC.

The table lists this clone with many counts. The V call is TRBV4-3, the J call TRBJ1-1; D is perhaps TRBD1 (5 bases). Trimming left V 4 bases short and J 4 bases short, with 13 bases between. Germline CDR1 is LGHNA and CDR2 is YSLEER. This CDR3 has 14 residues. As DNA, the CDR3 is TGCGCCAGCAGCCCCACCGGGGGGACCACTGAAGCTTTCTTT. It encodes CASSPTGGTTEAFF.

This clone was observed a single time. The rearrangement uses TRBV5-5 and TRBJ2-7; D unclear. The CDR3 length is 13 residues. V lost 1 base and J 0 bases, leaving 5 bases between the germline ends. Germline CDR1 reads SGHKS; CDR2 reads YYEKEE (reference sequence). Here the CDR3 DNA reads TGTGCCAGCAGCTTGTGGGCCTCCTACGAGCAGTACTTC. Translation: CASSLWASYEQYF.

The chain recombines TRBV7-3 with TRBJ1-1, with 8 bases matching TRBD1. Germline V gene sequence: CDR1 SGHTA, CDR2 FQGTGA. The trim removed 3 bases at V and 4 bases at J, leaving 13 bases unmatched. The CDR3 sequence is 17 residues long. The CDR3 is CASSLGQALFRRTEAFF. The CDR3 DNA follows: TGTGCCAGCAGCTTGGGACAGGCCCTTTTCCGTCGCACTGAAGCTTTCTTT.

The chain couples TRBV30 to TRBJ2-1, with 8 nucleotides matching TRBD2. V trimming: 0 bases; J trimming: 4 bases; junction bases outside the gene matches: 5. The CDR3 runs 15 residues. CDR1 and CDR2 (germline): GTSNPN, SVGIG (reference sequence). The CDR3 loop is CAWSVGAGEYNEQFF. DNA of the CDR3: TGTGCCTGGAGTGTAGGAGCGGGAGAGTACAATGAGCAGTTCTTC.

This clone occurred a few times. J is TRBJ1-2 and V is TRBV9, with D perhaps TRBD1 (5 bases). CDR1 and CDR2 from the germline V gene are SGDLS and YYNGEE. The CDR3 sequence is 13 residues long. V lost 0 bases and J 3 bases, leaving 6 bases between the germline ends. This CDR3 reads CASSVGGDYGYTF. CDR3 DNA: TGTGCCAGCAGCGTAGGAGGGGACTATGGCTACACCTTC.